The 14 T cell receptor beta chains presented below share a single source sample, sequenced in a study of CD8+CD57+ T cells in acquired aplastic anemia. Genomic DNA served as template for TCR beta VDJ and CDR3 profiling. TCRdb used MiXCR to reprocess the reads, holding one entry per CDR3 protein. The sample records under 350,000 distinct CDR3 sequences, under 60% being singletons. Flow cytometry had shown expanded CD8+CD57+ cells in the patients chosen for sequencing. Sequences were obtained from sorted CD4+, CD8+, or CD8+CD57+ T cells (not recorded which) from PBMCs. The receptors come from a human donor with aplastic anemia.

The sample holds a few counts of this clonotype. V gene TRBV2 combines with J gene TRBJ2-7; TRBD1 aligns across 9 bases. The CDR3 totals 16 residues. J lost 0 bases, V lost 3 bases, and 6 bases had no gene match. Germline-derived CDR1 and CDR2 are SNHLY and FYNNEI. Written as DNA, the CDR3 is TGTGCCAGCAGTGACGAAGGACAGGGGAGCTCCTACGAGCAGTACTTC. This encodes CASSDEGQGSSYEQYF.

The rearrangement links TRBV19 to TRBJ1-6; D is unclear. The CDR3 is 12 amino acids. CDR1 and CDR2 from the germline V gene are LNHDA and SQIVND (reference sequence). V gave up 7 bases and J gave up 6 bases, with 7 bases separating them. The CDR3 region is CASKHSNSPLHF. The DNA of the CDR3 is TGTGCCAGTAAGCACAGTAATTCACCCCTCCACTTT.

Note on this clonotype: One end of the junction does not line up with germline, which may come from a read error. The chain joins TRBV2 to TRBJ1-5; D uncertain. Germline lookup yields CDR1 SNHLY and CDR2 FYNNEI. The length of the CDR3 is 16 residues. The CDR3 nucleotides read TGTGCCATCAGTGAGCGGGGAAGGACGAGCAATCAGCCCCAGCATTTT. The encoded protein is CAISERGRTSNQPQHF. The full variable domain, with the rest looked up from reference TRBV2 and TRBJ1-5, is EPEVTQTPSHQVTQMGQEVILRCVPISNHLYFYWYRQILGQKVEFLVSFYNNEISEKSEIFDDQFSVERPDGSNFTLKIRSTKLEDSAMYFCAISERGRTSNQPQHFGDGTRLSIL.

The genes are TRBV10-3 and TRBJ1-2; a possible D gene is TRBD1 (6 bases). Trimming cost V 8 bases and J 7 bases, with 17 bases left between them. Germline values: CDR1 ENHRY, CDR2 SYGVKD. CDR3 size: 13 residues. The chain's CDR3 is CAIGQAGVVGYTF. In nucleotides, the CDR3 is TGTGCCATCGGTCAGGCAGGGGTAGTTGGCTACACCTTC.

This chain joins TRBV20-1 and TRBJ2-1; possibly TRBD2 for D (6 bases). This CDR3 has 15 residues. Germline loops: CDR1 DFQATT, CDR2 SNEGSKA (reference sequence). V shed 5 bases and J shed 2 bases, with 16 bases lying between them. The CDR3 DNA reads TGCAGTGCTCTTGCCCCTAGCGCTACCTACAATGAGCAGTTCTTC. Translation: CSALAPSATYNEQFF.

This clonotype was recorded many times. The rearrangement uses TRBV5-1 and TRBJ2-1; the match to TRBD2 covers 12 bases. CDR1 and CDR2 from the germline V gene are SGHRS and YFSETQ. This CDR3 comprises 14 residues. V shed 4 bases, J shed 8 bases, and the junction held 4 bases outside the gene matches. CDR3 coding DNA: TGCGCCAGCAGCGCTAGCGGGGGGGCCTATGAGCAGTTCTTC. Translated, it gives CASSASGGAYEQFF.

The rearrangement uses TRBV20-1 and TRBJ2-3, with TRBD2 matching 7 bases. Looked up from germline, CDR1 is DFQATT and CDR2 is SNEGSKA (reference sequence). The CDR3 totals 13 residues. The J segment lost 1 base and the V segment lost 7 bases, leaving 5 bases of the junction unmatched. The CDR3 here is CSEEGLGTDTQYF. The DNA of the CDR3 is TGCAGTGAAGAAGGACTAGGCACAGATACGCAGTATTTT.

The CDR3 reads CASSSGTGTYEQYF. CDR3 DNA: TGTGCCAGTAGTTCCGGGACAGGGACCTACGAGCAGTACTTC. The rearrangement links TRBV19 to TRBJ2-7, with TRBD1 matching over 9 bases. The V gene's germline CDR1 is LNHDA and CDR2 SQIVND (reference sequence). The CDR3 is made up of 14 amino acids. With V trimmed by 5 bases and J by 2 bases, 4 bases remained unmatched.

The chain employs TRBV12-3 or TRBV12-4 and TRBJ2-1, with 8 nucleotides matching TRBD1. The CDR3 covers 14 residues. V dropped 5 bases and J dropped 6; count of bases not matched to a gene: 6. The CDR3 is CASSQQGTGNEQFF. In nucleotides, the CDR3 is TGTGCCAGCAGTCAACAAGGGACAGGCAATGAGCAGTTCTTC.

The sample holds one count of this clonotype. The gene calls are TRBV6-5 and TRBJ1-6; the D is unclear. CDR3 length: 12 residues. The germline V gene encodes CDR1 MNHEY and CDR2 SVGAGI. The germline V and J ends were trimmed by 7 bases and 9 bases, with 10 bases remaining between them. In DNA form, the CDR3 reads TGTGCCAGCACGTCTTGGGGTTCACCCCTCCACTTT. As protein: CASTSWGSPLHF.

This clonotype was seen repeatedly, ten times or more. This chain uses TRBV18 with TRBJ2-3, with D possibly matching TRBD1 (6 bases). In germline, CDR1 is KGHSH, CDR2 LQKENI. CDR3 length equals 12 residues. The V end lost 8 bases, the J end lost 6 bases, and 12 bases lay between the germline ends. As DNA, the CDR3 is TGTGCCAGCAGCCCTGGGGGCGATACGCAGTATTTT. This sequence encodes CASSPGGDTQYF.

The gene calls are TRBV9 and TRBJ1-3; no firm D call. CDR1 and CDR2 from the germline V gene are SGDLS and YYNGEE. The CDR3 is made up of 12 amino acids. Deletions cut 4 bases from V and 6 bases from J, with 8 bases between. The CDR3 DNA reads as TGTGCCAGCAGCCGCCTGGAAAACACCATATATTTT. It encodes CASSRLENTIYF.

This clonotype was observed once. V and J are TRBV19 and TRBJ1-6, with D possibly matching TRBD1 (6 bases). Germline V CDR1 and CDR2: LNHDA, SQIVND (reference sequence). The CDR3 is 13 amino acids. V lost 7 bases to trimming and J lost 6 bases, with 10 bases between them. Here the CDR3 reads CASKQQGNSPLHF. The CDR3 DNA sequence: TGTGCCAGTAAACAACAGGGTAATTCACCCCTCCACTTT.

The chain carries TRBV20-1 and TRBJ1-3; possible D gene TRBD1, 5 bases. With 6 bases removed from V and 0 bases from J, the gap between germline ends came to 12 bases. CDR1 and CDR2 (germline): DFQATT, SNEGSKA (reference sequence). The CDR3 runs 14 residues. CDR3 amino acids: CSASTGASGNTIYF. The CDR3 DNA sequence: TGCAGTGCCTCTACAGGAGCCTCTGGAAACACCATATATTTT.